This T cell receptor beta chain derives from a study of T cell responses to AZD1222 COVID-19 vaccine. Study at large: Researchers grouped second doses given at about 4 or about 12 weeks into one pool.

V lost 2 bases to trimming and J lost 0 bases, with 14 bases between them. The CDR3 has 16 residues. CDR1 and CDR2 (germline): SGHTA, FQGNSA. Measured with immunoSEQ multiplex PCR; TCRdb has only the in-frame clones, and not every one. The data show 150,000 to 180,000 clones, with 88% seen just once and roughly 2.9% held by the top ten. A word on this clone: Its antigen is as yet unknown.

The study's findings and limits: Seropositive at baseline were only a handful of AZD1222 recipients.

The sample was peripheral blood, taken on day 0 of AZD1222 vaccination. The chain employs TRBV7-2 and TRBJ2-7, with unresolved D. This TCR was sampled from an adult in good health. CDR3 amino acids: CASSLYGPDRSYEQYF. In DNA form, the CDR3 reads TGTGCCAGCAGCTTATACGGTCCGGACCGCTCCTACGAGCAGTACTTC.